The clone carrying this TCR beta chain has only a few counts. Its antigen is still unknown. As every portion of the isolated RNA was reverse transcribed, the sequencing read expressed TCRB transcripts. Assay: immunoSEQ multiplex PCR; the TCRdb copy retains only in-frame clones and omits some. Among over 150,000 clones listed, 8% to 9.5% were seen once. The source of the sample is a study of beta chain features in type 1 diabetes. Study results and limitations: A PCR bias possibly favoring shorter templates would apply equally to patients and controls. All four CD4+ subsets from Type 1 diabetes patients carried moderately but significantly shorter TCRB CDR3s. A closer apparent resemblance between naive, central memory and Treg TCRB repertoires was seen in patients than in healthy donors.

Germline CDR1 LGHNA, CDR2 YSLEER. The V and J ends lost 0 bases and 9 bases, in that order; junction bases with no gene match: 11. This CDR3 comprises 17 residues. Every donor provided one heparinised blood draw, which averaged about 110 mL. What was sequenced was central memory CD4+ T cells from blood. This clonotype was obtained from a woman between 18 and 29 years old with type 1 diabetes. The V call is TRBV4-3, the J call TRBJ2-1, with 10 bases aligning to TRBD2. The CDR3 loop is CASSQEGASGSVGEQFF. CDR3 bases: TGCGCCAGCAGCCAAGAAGGGGCTAGCGGGAGTGTCGGTGAGCAGTTCTTC.